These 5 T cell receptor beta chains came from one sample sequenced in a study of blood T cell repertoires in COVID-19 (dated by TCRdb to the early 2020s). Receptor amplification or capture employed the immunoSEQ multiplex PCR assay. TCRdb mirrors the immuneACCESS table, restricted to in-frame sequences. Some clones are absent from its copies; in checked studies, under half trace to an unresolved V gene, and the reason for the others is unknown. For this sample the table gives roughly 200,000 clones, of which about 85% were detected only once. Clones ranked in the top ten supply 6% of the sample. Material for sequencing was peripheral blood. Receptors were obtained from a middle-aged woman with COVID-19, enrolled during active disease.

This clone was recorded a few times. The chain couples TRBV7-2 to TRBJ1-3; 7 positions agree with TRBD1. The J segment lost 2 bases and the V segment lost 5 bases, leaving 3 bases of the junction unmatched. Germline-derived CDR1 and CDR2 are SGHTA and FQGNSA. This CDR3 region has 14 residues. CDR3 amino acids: CASSPRGTGNTIYF. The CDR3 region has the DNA TGTGCCAGCAGCCCCAGGGGGACTGGAAACACCATATATTTT. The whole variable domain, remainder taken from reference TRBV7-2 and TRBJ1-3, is GAGVSQSPSNKVTEKGKDVELRCDPISGHTALYWYRQSLGQGLEFLIYFQGNSAPDKSGLPSDRFSAERTGGSVSTLTIQRTQQEDSAVYLCASSPRGTGNTIYFGEGSWLTVV.

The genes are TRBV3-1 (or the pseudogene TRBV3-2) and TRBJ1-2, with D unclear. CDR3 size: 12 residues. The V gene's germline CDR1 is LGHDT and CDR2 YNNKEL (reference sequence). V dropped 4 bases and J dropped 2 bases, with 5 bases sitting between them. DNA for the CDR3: TGTGCCAGCAGCCTGAGAAACTATGGCTACACCTTC. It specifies CASSLRNYGYTF.

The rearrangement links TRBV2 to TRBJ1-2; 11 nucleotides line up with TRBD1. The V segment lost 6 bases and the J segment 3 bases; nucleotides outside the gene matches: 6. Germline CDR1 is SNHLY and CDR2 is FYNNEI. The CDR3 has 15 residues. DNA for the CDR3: TGTGCCAGCAGCGGGGGACAGGGGGGGTACTATGGCTACACCTTC. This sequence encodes CASSGGQGGYYGYTF.

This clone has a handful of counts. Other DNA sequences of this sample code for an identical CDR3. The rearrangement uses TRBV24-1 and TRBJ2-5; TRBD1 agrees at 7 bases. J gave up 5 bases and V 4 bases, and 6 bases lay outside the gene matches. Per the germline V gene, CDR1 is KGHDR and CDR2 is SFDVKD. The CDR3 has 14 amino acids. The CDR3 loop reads CATSDPLTGETQYF. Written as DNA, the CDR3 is TGTGCCACCAGTGACCCATTGACAGGGGAGACCCAGTACTTC.

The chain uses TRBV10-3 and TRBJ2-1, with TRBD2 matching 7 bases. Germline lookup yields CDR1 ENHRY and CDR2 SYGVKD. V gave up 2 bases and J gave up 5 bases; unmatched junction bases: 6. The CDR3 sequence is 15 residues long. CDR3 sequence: CAISEATSADNEQFF. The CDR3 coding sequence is TGTGCCATCAGTGAGGCAACTAGCGCTGACAATGAGCAGTTCTTC.